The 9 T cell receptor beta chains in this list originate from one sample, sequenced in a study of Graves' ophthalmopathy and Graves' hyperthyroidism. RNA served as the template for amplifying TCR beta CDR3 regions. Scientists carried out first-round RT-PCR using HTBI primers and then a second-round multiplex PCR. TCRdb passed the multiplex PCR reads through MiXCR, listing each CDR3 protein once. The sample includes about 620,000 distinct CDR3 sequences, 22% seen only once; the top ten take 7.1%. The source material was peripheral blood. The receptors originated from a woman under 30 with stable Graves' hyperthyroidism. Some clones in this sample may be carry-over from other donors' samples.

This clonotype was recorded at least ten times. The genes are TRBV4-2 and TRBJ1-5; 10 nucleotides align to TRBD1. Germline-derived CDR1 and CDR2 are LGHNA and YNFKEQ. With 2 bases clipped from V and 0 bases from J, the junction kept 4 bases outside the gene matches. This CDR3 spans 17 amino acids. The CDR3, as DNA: TGTGCCAGCAGCCAATACGGGGACAGGGGTAGCAATCAGCCCCAGCATTTT. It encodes CASSQYGDRGSNQPQHF.

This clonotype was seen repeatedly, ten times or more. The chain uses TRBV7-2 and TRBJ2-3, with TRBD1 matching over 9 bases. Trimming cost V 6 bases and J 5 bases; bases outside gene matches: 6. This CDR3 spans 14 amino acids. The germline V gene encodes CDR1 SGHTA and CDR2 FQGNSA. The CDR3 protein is CASRTGQGGDTQYF. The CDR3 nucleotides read TGTGCCAGCAGGACGGGACAGGGTGGAGATACGCAGTATTTT.

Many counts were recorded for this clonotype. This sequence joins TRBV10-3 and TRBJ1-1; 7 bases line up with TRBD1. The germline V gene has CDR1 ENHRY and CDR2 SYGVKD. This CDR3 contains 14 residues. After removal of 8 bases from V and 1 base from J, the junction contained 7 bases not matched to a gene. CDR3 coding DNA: TGTGCCATCGGGACAGCCGGATGGAACACTGAAGCTTTCTTT. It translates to CAIGTAGWNTEAFF.

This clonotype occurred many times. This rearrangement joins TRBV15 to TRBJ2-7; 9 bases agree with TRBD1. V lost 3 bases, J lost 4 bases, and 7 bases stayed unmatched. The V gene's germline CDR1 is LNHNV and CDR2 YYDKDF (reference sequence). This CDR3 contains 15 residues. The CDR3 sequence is CATSSFGQGSYEQYF. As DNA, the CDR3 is TGTGCCACCAGCAGCTTTGGACAGGGGTCGTACGAGCAGTACTTC. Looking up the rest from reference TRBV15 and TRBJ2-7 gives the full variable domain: DAMVIQNPRYQVTQFGKPVTLSCSQTLNHNVMYWYQQKSSQAPKLLFHYYDKDFNNEADTPDNFQSRRPNTSFCFLDIRSPGLGDTAMYLCATSSFGQGSYEQYFGPGTRLTVT.

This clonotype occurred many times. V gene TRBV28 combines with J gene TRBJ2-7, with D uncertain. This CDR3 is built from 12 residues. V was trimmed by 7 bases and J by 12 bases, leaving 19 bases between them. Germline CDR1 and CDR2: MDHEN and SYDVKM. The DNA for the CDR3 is TGTGCCAGCACTCAATGGGGTTTGGATCTGTACTTC. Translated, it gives CASTQWGLDLYF.

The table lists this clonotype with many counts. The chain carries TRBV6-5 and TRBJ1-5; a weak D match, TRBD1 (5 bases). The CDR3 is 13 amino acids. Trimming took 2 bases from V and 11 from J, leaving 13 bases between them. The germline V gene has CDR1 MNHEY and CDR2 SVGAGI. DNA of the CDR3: TGTGCCAGCAGTTACATTGGGGGAAGGGCCCAGCATTTT. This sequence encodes CASSYIGGRAQHF.

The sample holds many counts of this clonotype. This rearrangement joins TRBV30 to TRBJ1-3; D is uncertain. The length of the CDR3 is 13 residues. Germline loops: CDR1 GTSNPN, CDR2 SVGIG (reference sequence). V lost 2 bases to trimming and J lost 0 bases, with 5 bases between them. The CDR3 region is CAWSPFSGNTIYF. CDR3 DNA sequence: TGTGCCTGGAGTCCTTTCTCTGGAAACACCATATATTTT. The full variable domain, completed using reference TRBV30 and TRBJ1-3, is SQTIHQWPATLVQPVGSPLSLECTVEGTSNPNLYWYRQAAGRGLQLLFYSVGIGQISSEVPQNLSASRPQDRQFILSSKKLLLSDSGFYLCAWSPFSGNTIYFGEGSWLTVV.

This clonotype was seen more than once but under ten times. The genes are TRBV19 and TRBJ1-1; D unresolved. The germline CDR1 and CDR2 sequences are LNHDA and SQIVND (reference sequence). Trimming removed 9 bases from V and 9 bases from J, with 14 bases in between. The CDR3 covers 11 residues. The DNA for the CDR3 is TGTGCCAGCCTTACCGGGATTAAAGCTTTCTTT. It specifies CASLTGIKAFF.

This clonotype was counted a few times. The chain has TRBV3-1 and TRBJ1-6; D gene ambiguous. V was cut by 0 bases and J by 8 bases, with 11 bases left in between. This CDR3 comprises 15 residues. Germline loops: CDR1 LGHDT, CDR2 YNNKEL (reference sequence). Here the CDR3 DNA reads TGTGCCAGCAGCCAAGACACTTCACCCCATTCACCCCTCCACTTT. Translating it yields CASSQDTSPHSPLHF.